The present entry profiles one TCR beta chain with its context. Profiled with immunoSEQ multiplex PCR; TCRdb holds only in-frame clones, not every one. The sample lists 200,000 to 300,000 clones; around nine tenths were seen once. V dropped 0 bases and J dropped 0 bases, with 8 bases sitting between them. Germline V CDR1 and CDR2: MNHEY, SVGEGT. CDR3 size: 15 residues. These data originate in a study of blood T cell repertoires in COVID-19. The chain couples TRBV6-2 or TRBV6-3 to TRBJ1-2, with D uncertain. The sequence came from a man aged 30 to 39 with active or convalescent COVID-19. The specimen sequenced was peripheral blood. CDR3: CASSYSMAANYGYTF. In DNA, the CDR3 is TGTGCCAGCAGTTACTCGATGGCAGCTAACTATGGCTACACCTTC.